One sample yielded the 12 T cell receptor beta chains listed below, sequenced in a study of molecular identifiers for immune sequencing clone quantification. Each CDR3 protein gets one entry after TCRdb re-called the PCR reads with MiXCR. Altogether 350,000 or so distinct CDR3 sequences are present, 20% to 25% being singletons, with the ten largest covering about 0.79%. The sequenced sample consisted of naive CD8+ T cells from blood, with Jurkat cell RNA spiked in. Subset given: FACS-sorted CD8+CD4-CCR7+CD45RA+ naive T cells. The source is a human donor in good health. Some libraries in this study had Jurkat cell RNA spiked in.

This clonotype appeared once. A clone one base away is much larger, so this may be a read error. The V gene is TRBV7-6, the J gene TRBJ1-3; D remains ambiguous. Germline V gene sequence: CDR1 SGHVS, CDR2 FNYEAQ. The CDR3 loop spans 16 amino acids. DNA of the CDR3: TGTGCCGGCAGCTTAGCCGGGGATATCTCTGGAAACACCATATATTTT. Its protein is CAGSLAGDISGNTIYF. The full variable domain, completed using reference TRBV7-6 and TRBJ1-3, is GAGVSQSPRYKVTKRGQDVALRCDPISGHVSLYWYRQALGQGPEFLTYFNYEAQQDKSGLPNDRFSAERPEGSISTLTIQRTEQRDSAMYRCAGSLAGDISGNTIYFGEGSWLTVV.

This clonotype was seen more than once but under ten times. V gene TRBV7-9 combines with J gene TRBJ2-3; TRBD1 aligns across 7 bases. Germline assignment: CDR1 SEHNR and CDR2 FQNEAQ (reference sequence). The CDR3 contains 14 residues. V shed 5 bases, J shed 2 bases, and the junction held 4 bases outside the gene matches. In DNA, the CDR3 is TGTGCCAGCAGCCACGGGACAGACACAGATACGCAGTATTTT. Residues: CASSHGTDTDTQYF. The complete variable domain, with remaining parts taken from reference TRBV7-9 and TRBJ2-3, reads DTGVSQNPRHKITKRGQNVTFRCDPISEHNRLYWYRQTLGQGPEFLTYFQNEAQLEKSRLLSDRFSAERPKGSFSTLEIQRTEQGDSAMYLCASSHGTDTDTQYFGPGTRLTVL.

The sample holds many counts of this clonotype. The genes are TRBV6-5 and TRBJ2-5, with D perhaps matching TRBD2 (6 bases). Per the germline V gene, CDR1 is MNHEY and CDR2 is SVGAGI. The CDR3 spans 14 residues. V was cut by 0 bases and J by 3 bases, with 8 bases left in between. This CDR3 is CASSYSWGEETQYF. In nucleotides, the CDR3 is TGTGCCAGCAGTTACTCGTGGGGGGAAGAGACCCAGTACTTC.

As regards this clonotype: It may be a read error: a sequence one base away is much more abundant. The chain joins TRBV19 to TRBJ2-7, with D tentatively TRBD2 (6 bases). Germline V gene lookup returns CDR1 LNHDA and CDR2 SQIVND (reference sequence). V was cut by 9 bases and J by 12 bases, with 30 bases left in between. The CDR3 spans 15 residues. CDR3 DNA sequence: TGTGCCAGCTCCCCGGCCGGGACTCCTACGAGTGGGCGGTACTTC. Protein: CASSPAGTPTSGRYF.

This clonotype was seen ten or more times. V and J are TRBV28 and TRBJ2-3, with TRBD2 as a possible D gene (6 bases). The length of the CDR3 is 14 residues. Looked up from germline, CDR1 is MDHEN and CDR2 is SYDVKM. V lost 1 base and J 5 bases, leaving 10 bases between the germline ends. The CDR3 nucleotides are TGTGCCAGCAGTTTATCCGGGACTGAAGATACGCAGTATTTT. It is translated as CASSLSGTEDTQYF.

This clonotype was seen a single time. This clone may be a read error of a much larger clone one base away. The rearrangement joins TRBV25-1 to TRBJ2-7; no clear D gene. CDR1 and CDR2 (germline): MGHDK, SYGVNS. The CDR3 contains 12 residues. CDR3 in DNA: TGTGCCGGCAGTGCGGACGTCAACGAGCAGTACTTC. Its protein product is CAGSADVNEQYF.

There are many counts of this clonotype. V usage is TRBV15 and J usage is TRBJ2-3; D is unclear. V gave up 1 base and J gave up 4 bases, with 9 bases separating them. Germline V lookup: CDR1 LNHNV, CDR2 YYDKDF (reference sequence). The CDR3 runs 14 residues. CDR3 protein: CATSRVGDPDTQYF. DNA of the CDR3: TGTGCCACCAGCAGAGTTGGGGATCCAGATACGCAGTATTTT.

This clonotype was found a few times. V usage is TRBV4-2 and J usage is TRBJ1-5; D not resolved. Germline V gene sequence: CDR1 LGHNA, CDR2 YNFKEQ. CDR3 length equals 16 residues. Trimming left V 0 bases short and J 3 bases short, with 12 bases between. The CDR3 bases are TGTGCCAGCAGCCAAGACCGGCTAACAGACAATCAGCCCCAGCATTTT. The encoded protein is CASSQDRLTDNQPQHF.

The J gene is TRBJ2-2, the V gene TRBV10-2; D is unresolved. Germline CDR1 WSHSY, CDR2 SAAADI. This CDR3 has 14 residues. V dropped 6 bases and J dropped 5 bases, with 13 bases sitting between them. The CDR3: CASRATSSTGELFF. The DNA of the CDR3 is TGCGCCAGCAGAGCAACCTCCAGTACCGGGGAGCTGTTTTTT.

Only a few counts were recorded for this clonotype. J is TRBJ1-2 and V is TRBV29-1; D might be TRBD1 (5 bases). Trimming pared 3 bases from V and 4 bases from J, leaving 12 bases between. This CDR3 region has 13 residues. CDR1 and CDR2 (germline): SQVTM, ANQGSEA. For the CDR3, the DNA is TGCAGCGTTGACAGGGATGGAATCTATGGCTACACCTTC. Protein sequence: CSVDRDGIYGYTF.

This clonotype was detected many times. The chain couples TRBV6-5 to TRBJ2-1, with 10 bases aligning to TRBD2. Per germline, CDR1 MNHEY and CDR2 SVGAGI. The CDR3 has 16 amino acids. With 5 bases clipped from V and 0 bases from J, the junction kept 4 bases outside the gene matches. The CDR3 region has the DNA TGTGCCAGCAGTCCTAGCGGGGGAACCTCCTACAATGAGCAGTTCTTC. Its protein product is CASSPSGGTSYNEQFF.

This clonotype was detected ten times or more. The rearrangement uses TRBV4-3 and TRBJ1-2; no firm D call. The CDR3 consists of 15 residues. The germline CDR1 and CDR2 sequences are LGHNA and YSLEER. V shed 0 bases and J shed 1 base, with 9 bases lying between them. The CDR3 sequence is CASSQDVTVNYGYTF. The CDR3 DNA is TGCGCCAGCAGCCAAGATGTGACGGTTAACTATGGCTACACCTTC.